This T cell receptor beta chain stems from a study of T cells in Graves' hyperthyroidism and ophthalmopathy. Amplified TCR beta CDR3 regions came from RNA transcripts. The primer set for the first-round RT-PCR of the TCR CDR3 was HTBI. TCRdb reprocessed the multiplex PCR reads with MiXCR, giving one entry per CDR3 protein. The sample has around 620,000 distinct CDR3 sequences; 14% are singletons. There are many counts of this clonotype. From germline, CDR1 is SGHTA and CDR2 FQGTGA. V was clipped by 5 bases and J by 7 bases; unmatched bases: 7. The CDR3 runs to 16 residues. The chain couples TRBV7-3 to TRBJ2-1; TRBD2 agrees at 14 bases. The sequenced material came from blood. The clonotype comes from a young woman with Graves' ophthalmopathy. The CDR3 nucleotides read TGTGCCAGCAGCACGGGACTAGCGGGAGCAGAGAATGAGCAGTTCTTC. Its translation is CASSTGLAGAENEQFF.